The clone carrying this T cell receptor (beta chain) was seen at least ten times. Its target is not known. Points from the study as a whole: Tumor memory CD4+ T cell TCR gene usage was found to cluster with blood and lymph node memory CD4+ cells and with lymph node naive CD4+ cells. Tumor-infiltrating Treg TCR alpha and beta sequences overlapped most with tumor naive CD4+ T cells, then blood naive.

After constant-region reverse-primer amplification, full-length variable regions underwent semi-nested PCR with Nested Universal Primer A. TCRdb reprocessed the 5' RACE reads with MiXCR, giving one entry per CDR3 protein. The profile shows 35,000 to 50,000 distinct CDR3 sequences, approximately 31% of them singletons. The CDR3 consists of 15 residues. The sequence was obtained from a female donor with breast cancer. The V gene is TRBV21-1, the J gene TRBJ1-6; TRBD1 is the table's D call and was not checked against the DNA. TRBV21-1 is reported as a pseudogene. Input material: memory CD4+ T cells sorted from a lymph node. Subset of the sample: memory CD4+ T cells, CD4+CD45RO+CD25-. CDR3 coding DNA: TGTGCCAGCGCCGGACCGGGACAGGGGGATTCACCCCTCCACTTT. The encoded protein is CASAGPGQGDSPLHF.